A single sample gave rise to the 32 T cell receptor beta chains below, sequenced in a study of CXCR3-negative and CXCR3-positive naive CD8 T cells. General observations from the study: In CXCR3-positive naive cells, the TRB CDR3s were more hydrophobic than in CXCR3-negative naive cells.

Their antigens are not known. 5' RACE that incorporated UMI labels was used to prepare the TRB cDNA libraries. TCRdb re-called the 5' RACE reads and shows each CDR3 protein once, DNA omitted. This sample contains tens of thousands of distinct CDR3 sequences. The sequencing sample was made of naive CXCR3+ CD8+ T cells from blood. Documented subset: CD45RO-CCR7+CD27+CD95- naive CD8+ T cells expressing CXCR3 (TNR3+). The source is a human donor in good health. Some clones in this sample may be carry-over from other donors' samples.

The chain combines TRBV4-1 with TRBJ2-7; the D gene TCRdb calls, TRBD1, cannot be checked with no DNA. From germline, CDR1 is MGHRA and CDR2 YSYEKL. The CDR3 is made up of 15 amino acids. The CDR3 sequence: CASSPLTGVGYEQYF.

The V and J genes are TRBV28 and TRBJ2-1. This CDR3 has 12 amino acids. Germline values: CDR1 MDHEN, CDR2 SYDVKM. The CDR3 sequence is CARSFGDNEQFF.

The CDR3 region is CASSLGTYTEAFF. The chain joins TRBV12-3 or TRBV12-4 to TRBJ1-1; lacking DNA, the TRBD1 call made by TCRdb goes unchecked. The CDR3 is made up of 13 amino acids.

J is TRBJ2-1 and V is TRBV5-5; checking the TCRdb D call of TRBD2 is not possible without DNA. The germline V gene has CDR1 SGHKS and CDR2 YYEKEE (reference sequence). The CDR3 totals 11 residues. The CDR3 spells CASSKGTSEFF.

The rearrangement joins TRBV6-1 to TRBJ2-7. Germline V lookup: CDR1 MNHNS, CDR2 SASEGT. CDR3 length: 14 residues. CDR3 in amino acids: CASSIIRTAYEQYF.

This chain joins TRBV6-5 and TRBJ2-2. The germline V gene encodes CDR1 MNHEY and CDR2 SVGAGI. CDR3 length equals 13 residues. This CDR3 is CASSYMGTGELFF.

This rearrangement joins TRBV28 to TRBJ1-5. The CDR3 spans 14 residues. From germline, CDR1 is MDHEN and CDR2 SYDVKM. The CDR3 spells CASREGPSNQPQHF.

The CDR3 sequence is CATSEVGTENTGDLFF. The chain joins TRBV24-1 to TRBJ2-2; absent DNA, TCRdb's TRBD1 call cannot be checked. The CDR3 is 16 amino acids. The germline gives CDR1 KGHDR, CDR2 SFDVKD.

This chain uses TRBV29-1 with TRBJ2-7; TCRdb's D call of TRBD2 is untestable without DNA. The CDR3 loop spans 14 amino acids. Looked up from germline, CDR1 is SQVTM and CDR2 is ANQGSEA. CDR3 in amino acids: CSVQILEGRNEQYF.

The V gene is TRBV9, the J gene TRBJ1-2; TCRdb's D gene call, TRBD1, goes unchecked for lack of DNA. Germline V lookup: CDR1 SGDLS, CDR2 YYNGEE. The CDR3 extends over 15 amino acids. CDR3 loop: CASSSPGQGPYGYTF. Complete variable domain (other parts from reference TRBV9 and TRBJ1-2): DSGVTQTPKHLITATGQRVTLRCSPRSGDLSVYWYQQSLDQGLQFLIQYYNGEERAKGNILERFSAQQFPDLHSELNLSSLELGDSALYFCASSSPGQGPYGYTFGSGTRLTVV.

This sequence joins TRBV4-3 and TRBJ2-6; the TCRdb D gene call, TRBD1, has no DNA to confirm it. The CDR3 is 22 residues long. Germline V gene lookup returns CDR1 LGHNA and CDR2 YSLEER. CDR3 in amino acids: CASSQDPGPRGLGPSGANVLTF.

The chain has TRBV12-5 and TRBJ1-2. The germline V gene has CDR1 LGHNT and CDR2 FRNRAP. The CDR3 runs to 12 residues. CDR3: CASGLFGVGYTF.

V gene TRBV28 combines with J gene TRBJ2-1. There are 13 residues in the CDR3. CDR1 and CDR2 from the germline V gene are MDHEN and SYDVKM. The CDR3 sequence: CASSLMGYNEQFF.

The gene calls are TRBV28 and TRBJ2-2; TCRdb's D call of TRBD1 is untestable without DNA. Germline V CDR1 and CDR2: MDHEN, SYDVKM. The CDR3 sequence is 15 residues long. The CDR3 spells CASSGDSANTGELFF.

CDR3 residues: CASSYFSGSHNSPLHF. V is TRBV6-5 and J is TRBJ1-6; TCRdb indicates TRBD1, and absent DNA this call remains unverified. CDR1 MNHEY and CDR2 SVGAGI come from the germline V gene. The CDR3 contains 16 residues.

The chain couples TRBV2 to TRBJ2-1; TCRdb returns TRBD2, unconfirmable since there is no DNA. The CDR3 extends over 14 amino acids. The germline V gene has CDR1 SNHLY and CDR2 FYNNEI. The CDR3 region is CASRKWTIWDEQFF.

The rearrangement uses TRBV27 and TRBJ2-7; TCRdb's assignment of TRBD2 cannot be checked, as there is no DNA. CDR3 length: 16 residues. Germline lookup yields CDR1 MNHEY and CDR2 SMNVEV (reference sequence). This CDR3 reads CASSHHRALSIDEQYF.

The chain's CDR3 is CASSIGRGPYEQYF. The chain is built from TRBV28 and TRBJ2-7; TCRdb selects TRBD1, and the lack of DNA leaves this call unchecked. The CDR3 consists of 14 residues. Germline values: CDR1 MDHEN, CDR2 SYDVKM. Full variable domain (rest looked up from reference TRBV28 and TRBJ2-7): DVKVTQSSRYLVKRTGEKVFLECVQDMDHENMFWYRQDPGLGLRLIYFSYDVKMKEKGDIPEGYSVSREKKERFSLILESASTNQTSMYLCASSIGRGPYEQYFGPGTRLTVT.

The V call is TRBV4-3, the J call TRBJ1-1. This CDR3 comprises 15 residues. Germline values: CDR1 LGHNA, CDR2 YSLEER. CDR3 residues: CASSQDTGRGSEAFF.

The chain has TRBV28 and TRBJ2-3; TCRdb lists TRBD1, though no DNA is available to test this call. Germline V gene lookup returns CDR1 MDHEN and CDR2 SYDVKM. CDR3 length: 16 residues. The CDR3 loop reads CASTNPGQGPTDTQYF.

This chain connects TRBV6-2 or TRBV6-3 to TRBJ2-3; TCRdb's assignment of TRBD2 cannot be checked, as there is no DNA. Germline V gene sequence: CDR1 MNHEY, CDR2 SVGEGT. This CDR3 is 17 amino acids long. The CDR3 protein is CASSYSPSGSPADTQYF.

This CDR3 reads CASRPPYGLEAFF. The chain employs TRBV12-3 or TRBV12-4 and TRBJ1-1. The CDR3 spans 13 residues.

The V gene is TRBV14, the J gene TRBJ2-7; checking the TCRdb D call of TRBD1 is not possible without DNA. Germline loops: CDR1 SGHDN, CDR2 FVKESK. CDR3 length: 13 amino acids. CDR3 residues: CASSQAGGGEQYF.

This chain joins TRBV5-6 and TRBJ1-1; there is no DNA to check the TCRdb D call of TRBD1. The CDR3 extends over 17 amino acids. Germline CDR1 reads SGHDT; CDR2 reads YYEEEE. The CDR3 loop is CASSYPFGDTVNTEAFF.

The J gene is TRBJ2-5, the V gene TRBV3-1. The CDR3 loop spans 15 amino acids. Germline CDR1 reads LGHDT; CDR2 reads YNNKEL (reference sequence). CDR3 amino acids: CASSQDRVGQETQYF.

CDR3 sequence: CAISGPGAQTYNEQFF. The chain couples TRBV10-3 to TRBJ2-1; TCRdb indicates TRBD2, and absent DNA this call remains unverified. This CDR3 is 16 amino acids long. Germline V gene data show CDR1 as ENHRY and CDR2 as SYGVKD.

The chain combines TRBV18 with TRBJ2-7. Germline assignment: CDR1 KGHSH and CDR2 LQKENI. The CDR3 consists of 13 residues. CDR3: CASSPPESYEQYF.

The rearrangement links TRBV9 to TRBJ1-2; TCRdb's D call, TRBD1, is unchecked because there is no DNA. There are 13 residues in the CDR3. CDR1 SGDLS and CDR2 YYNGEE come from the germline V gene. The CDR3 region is CASGRRGPDGYTF.

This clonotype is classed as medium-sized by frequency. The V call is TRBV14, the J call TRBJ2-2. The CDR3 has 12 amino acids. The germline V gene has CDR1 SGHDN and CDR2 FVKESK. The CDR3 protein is CASSLGTGELFF.

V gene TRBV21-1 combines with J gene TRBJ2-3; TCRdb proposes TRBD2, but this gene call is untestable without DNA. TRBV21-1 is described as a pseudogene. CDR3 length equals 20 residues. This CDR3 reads CASSNFFRRGESPSTDTQYF.

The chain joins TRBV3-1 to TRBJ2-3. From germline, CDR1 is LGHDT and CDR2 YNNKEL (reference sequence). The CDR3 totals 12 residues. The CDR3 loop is CASSHSGDTQYF.

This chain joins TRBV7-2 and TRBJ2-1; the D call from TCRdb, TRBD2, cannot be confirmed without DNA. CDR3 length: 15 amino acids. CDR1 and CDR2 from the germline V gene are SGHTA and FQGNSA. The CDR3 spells CASSLGLAGRYEQFF. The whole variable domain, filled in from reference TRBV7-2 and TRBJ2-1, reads GAGVSQSPSNKVTEKGKDVELRCDPISGHTALYWYRQSLGQGLEFLIYFQGNSAPDKSGLPSDRFSAERTGGSVSTLTIQRTQQEDSAVYLCASSLGLAGRYEQFFGPGTRLTVL.